This TCR beta chain was sequenced for a study of blood T cell repertoires in COVID-19. Study details: PBMCs, B-cell-depleted T cells, or T cells provided the cDNA or gDNA that made up the material.

Repertoires were generated with immunoSEQ multiplex PCR, while TCRdb's copy carries only in-frame clones and drops some. The sample shows 200,000 or so clones, almost 85% of them seen only once. Germline V CDR1 and CDR2: SGDLS, YYNGEE. This CDR3 has 18 amino acids. Trimming removed 5 bases from V and 2 bases from J; junction bases left unmatched: 15. The sample holds a few counts of this clone. The sample taken for sequencing was peripheral blood. The clonotype comes from a human donor with acute or convalescent COVID-19. The donor label of this sample is uncertain. This chain joins TRBV9 and TRBJ2-2; 7 bases are a match to TRBD1. CDR3 nucleotide sequence: TGTGCCAGCAGAGGTGGGGGAGCCGGGACAGTAAACACCGGGGAGCTGTTTTTT. Amino acid sequence: CASRGGGAGTVNTGELFF.